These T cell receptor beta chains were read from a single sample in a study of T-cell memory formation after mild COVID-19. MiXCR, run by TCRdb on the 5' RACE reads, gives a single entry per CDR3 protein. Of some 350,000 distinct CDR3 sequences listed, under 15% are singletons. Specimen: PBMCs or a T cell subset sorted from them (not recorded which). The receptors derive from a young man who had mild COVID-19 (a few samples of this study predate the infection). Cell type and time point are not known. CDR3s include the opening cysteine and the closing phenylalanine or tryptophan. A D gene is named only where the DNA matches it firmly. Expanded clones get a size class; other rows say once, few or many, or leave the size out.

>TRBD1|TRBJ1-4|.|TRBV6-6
TGTGCCAGCAGTCGATCCTACAGGGGAGGGGATGAAAAACTGTTTTTT
CASSRSYRGGDEKLFF
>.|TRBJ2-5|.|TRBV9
TGTGCCAGCGCCCGGGAGTCGGGCCAAGAGACCCAGTACTTC
CASARESGQETQYF
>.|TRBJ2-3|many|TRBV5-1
TGCGCCAGCAGCTTGGCGAGGTCCGCCACAGATACGCAGTATTTT
CASSLARSATDTQYF
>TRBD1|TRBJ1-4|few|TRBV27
TGTGCCAGCAGTTCATCAGGGACAGGATTAAATGAAAAACTGTTTTTT
CASSSSGTGLNEKLFF
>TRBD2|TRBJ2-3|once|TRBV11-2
TGTGCCAGCAGCTTACTAGCGGGGGGGCTAATTGATACGCAGTATTTT
CASSLLAGGLIDTQYF
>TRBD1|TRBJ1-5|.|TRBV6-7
TGTGCCAGCAGTTACTCGAGTTACGGACAGGCAGGCCAGCCCCAGCATTTT
CASSYSSYGQAGQPQHF
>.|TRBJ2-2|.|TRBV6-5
TGTGCCAGCAGTTCCCTCGTTTTGGCCGGGGAGCTGTTTTTT
CASSSLVLAGELFF
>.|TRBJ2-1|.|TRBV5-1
TGCGCCAGCAGCATAGCGGACGACAATGAGCAGTTCTTC
CASSIADDNEQFF
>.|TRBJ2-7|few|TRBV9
TGTGCCAGCAGCGGAACTAGTGGCGAGCAGTACTTC
CASSGTSGEQYF
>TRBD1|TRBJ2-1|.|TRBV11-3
TGTGCCAGCAGCTTAGGGGGGACAGCAAACAATGAGCAGTTCTTC
CASSLGGTANNEQFF
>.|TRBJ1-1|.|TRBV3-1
TGTGCCAGCAGCCAAGAACAGGGAGGAAAAGCTTTCTTT
CASSQEQGGKAFF
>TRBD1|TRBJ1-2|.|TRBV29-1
TGCAGCGTTGCCCGGGACAGGGTTGCTGGCTACACCTTC
CSVARDRVAGYTF
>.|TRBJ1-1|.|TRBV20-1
TGCAGTCCGTTGCCTACAGGGCCCCTTGAAGCTTTCTTT
CSPLPTGPLEAFF
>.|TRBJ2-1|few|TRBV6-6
TGTGCCAGCAGTTACTCGAGGCAGAGATCAATATCGAACTCCTACAATGAGCAGTTCTTC
CASSYSRQRSISNSYNEQFF
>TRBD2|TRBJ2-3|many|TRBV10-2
TGCGCCAGCAGTGACAATGGTAGCGGGGAAGAAGATACGCAGTATTTT
CASSDNGSGEEDTQYF
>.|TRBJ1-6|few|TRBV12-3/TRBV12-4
TGTGCCAGCAGTTTAGGGGTCGGCTATTCACCCCTCCACTTT
CASSLGVGYSPLHF
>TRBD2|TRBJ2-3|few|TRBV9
TGTGCCAGCAGCGCCGGACTAGCCGCCACAGATACGCAGTATTTT
CASSAGLAATDTQYF
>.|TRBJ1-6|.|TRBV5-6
TGTGCCAGCAGCCTATGGGGGGGGCCTTATGGTTCACCCCTCCACTTT
CASSLWGGPYGSPLHF
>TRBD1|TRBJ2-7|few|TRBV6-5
TGTGCCAGCAGTTACTCGGGACAGCCCTACGAGCAGTACTTC
CASSYSGQPYEQYF
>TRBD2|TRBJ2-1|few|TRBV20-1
TGCAGCCTACTAACTAGCGGGGGGGCGGGTGAGCAGTTCTTC
CSLLTSGGAGEQFF
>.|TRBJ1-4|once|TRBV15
TGTGCCACCAGCAGAGAGGGGCGAAAACTGTTTTTT
CATSREGRKLFF
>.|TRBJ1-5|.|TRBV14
TGTGCCAGCAGCCAAGATCAGTATCAGCCCCAGCATTTT
CASSQDQYQPQHF
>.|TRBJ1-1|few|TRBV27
TGTGCCAGCAGTTTGAGTCTTAGTACTGAAGCTTTCTTT
CASSLSLSTEAFF
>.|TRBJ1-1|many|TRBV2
TGTGCCAGCAGTGATAACACTGAAGCTTTCTTT
CASSDNTEAFF
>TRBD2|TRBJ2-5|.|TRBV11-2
TGTGCCAGCAGCCTAACTAGCGTTGAGACCCAGTACTTC
CASSLTSVETQYF
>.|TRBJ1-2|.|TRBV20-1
TGCAGTGCTAGAGCACCGGGACTCAGCGCCTATGGCTACACCTTC
CSARAPGLSAYGYTF